Given below is one TCR gamma chain in context. Its antigen remains unidentified. The CDR3 has 13 amino acids. The V segment lost 4 bases and the J segment 2 bases; nucleotides outside the gene matches: 5. Germline V gene sequence: CDR1 VENAVY, CDR2 YDSYNSRV. TCRdb processed the PCR reads again with the CATT caller. The sample lists about 5,100 gamma-chain clones; roughly 35% were seen once. The data belong to a study of human gamma delta and Vdelta1 T cells. Study results and caveats: Reportedly, Delta One T cells were polyclonal and broadly targeted acute myeloid leukemia.

The TCR was taken from a human donor in good health. The sample comprised Vdelta1 gamma-delta T cells from blood grown in culture (DOT cells). V and J are TRGV8 and TRGJ1 or TRGJ2. Here the CDR3 reads CATWEPYYYKKLF. The CDR3 bases are TGTGCCACCTGGGAACCCTATTATTATAAGAAACTCTTT.